The rows below give T cell receptor beta chains drawn from one sample of a study of breast tumors, draining lymph nodes, adjacent tissues. Each CDR3 protein is one row after TCRdb ran MiXCR on the multiplex PCR reads. The sample carries 75,000 to 100,000 distinct CDR3 sequences, approximately 19% recorded once. Source material: axillary lymph node tissue. Every receptor here comes from a female donor with breast cancer. Some clones in this sample may be carry-over from other donors' samples. Both conserved end residues are part of each CDR3. The D gene is left open where the match is weak. Size values are once, few and many counts, or a class for expanded clones, and some rows have none.

many	TRBV20-1	-	TRBJ1-5	CSARDGNQPQHF	TGCAGTGCTAGGGACGGCAATCAGCCCCAGCATTTT
many	TRBV7-6	TRBD2	TRBJ2-5	CASSLAGLAGPEF	TGTGCCAGCAGCTTAGCGGGACTAGCGGGTCCGGAGTTC
many	TRBV19	TRBD2	TRBJ2-5	CASSRSGRGETQYF	TGTGCCAGTAGTAGAAGCGGGAGAGGGGAGACCCAGTACTTC
many	TRBV7-2	-	TRBJ1-3	CASSSFGGAGNTIYF	TGTGCCAGCAGCTCCTTCGGAGGGGCGGGAAACACCATATATTTT
many	TRBV20-1	-	TRBJ2-7	CSARGVRVFSHSYEQYF	TGCAGTGCTAGGGGCGTCAGGGTATTCTCCCACTCCTACGAGCAGTACTTC
many	TRBV19	TRBD2	TRBJ2-1	CASRGGTNYNEQFF	TGTGCCAGTAGAGGTGGGACTAACTACAATGAGCAGTTCTTC
many	TRBV5-1	-	TRBJ1-4	CASSRGPRVEEKLFF	TGCGCCAGCAGCAGGGGACCGCGGGTGGAGGAAAAACTGTTTTTT
-	TRBV20-1	TRBD1	TRBJ1-2	CRGRTGPNYGHTF	TGCAGGGGTCGGACAGGGCCAAACTATGGCCACACCTTC
-	TRBV28	-	TRBJ1-2	CASSLTGSYGYTF	TGTGCCAGCAGTTTAACAGGATCCTATGGCTACACCTTC
few	TRBV6-2/TRBV6-3	-	TRBJ2-3	CASSYLEGKHRTDTQYF	TGTGCCAGCAGTTACCTCGAAGGGAAACACCGCACAGATACGCAGTATTTT
many	TRBV5-4	TRBD1	TRBJ1-2	CASSSEGQFNYGYTF	TGTGCCAGCAGCTCAGAGGGACAGTTCAACTATGGCTACACCTTC
few	TRBV19	TRBD2	TRBJ2-5	CASSPGLAAMGETQYF	TGTGCCAGTAGTCCGGGACTAGCTGCTATGGGGGAGACCCAGTACTTC
many	TRBV5-1	-	TRBJ2-5	CASSFVGPRGWGEETQYF	TGCGCCAGCAGCTTTGTTGGGCCCAGGGGTTGGGGGGAAGAGACCCAGTACTTC
-	TRBV30	TRBD1	TRBJ2-3	CACLFRGSTDTQYF	TGTGCCTGCCTCTTCAGGGGGAGCACAGATACGCAGTATTTT
-	TRBV18	-	TRBJ2-7	CASSRQLGGTYEQYF	TGTGCCAGCTCACGCCAATTGGGCGGGACCTACGAGCAGTACTTC
-	TRBV28	-	TRBJ1-2	CASSLGSGPYGYTF	TGTGCCAGCAGTTTAGGTTCGGGTCCCTATGGCTACACCTTC
-	TRBV20-1	TRBD1	TRBJ2-1	CSAIGQGADEQFF	TGCAGTGCTATAGGGCAGGGGGCAGATGAGCAGTTCTTC
many	TRBV2	TRBD2	TRBJ2-3	CASSETTAGGTDTQYF	TGTGCCAGCAGTGAAACTACAGCGGGAGGTACAGATACGCAGTATTTT
many	TRBV5-1	TRBD1	TRBJ1-6	CASSLHVTGNSPLHF	TGCGCCAGCAGCTTGCATGTGACAGGGAATTCACCCCTCCACTTT
many	TRBV12-3/TRBV12-4	TRBD2	TRBJ2-3	CASSPRTSASTDTQYF	TGTGCCAGCAGTCCCCGGACTAGCGCGAGCACAGATACGCAGTATTTT
many	TRBV4-1	-	TRBJ2-7	CASSRGAGPLNYYEQYF	TGCGCCAGCAGCCGGGGGGCGGGACCCCTTAACTACTACGAGCAGTACTTC
many	TRBV12-5	TRBD2	TRBJ2-1	CASGSGLGYNEQFF	TGTGCTAGTGGTTCGGGACTAGGTTACAATGAGCAGTTCTTC
few	TRBV11-2	-	TRBJ2-4	CASSLGIFQYF	TGTGCCAGCAGCTTAGGAATATTTCAGTACTTC
many	TRBV6-6	TRBD1	TRBJ1-4	CASRVLLQGSGEKLFF	TGTGCCAGCAGAGTCTTATTACAGGGGTCTGGAGAAAAACTGTTTTTT
many	TRBV6-2/TRBV6-3	-	TRBJ2-7	CASSYAGGSYEQYF	TGTGCCAGCAGTTACGCCGGCGGCTCCTACGAGCAGTACTTC